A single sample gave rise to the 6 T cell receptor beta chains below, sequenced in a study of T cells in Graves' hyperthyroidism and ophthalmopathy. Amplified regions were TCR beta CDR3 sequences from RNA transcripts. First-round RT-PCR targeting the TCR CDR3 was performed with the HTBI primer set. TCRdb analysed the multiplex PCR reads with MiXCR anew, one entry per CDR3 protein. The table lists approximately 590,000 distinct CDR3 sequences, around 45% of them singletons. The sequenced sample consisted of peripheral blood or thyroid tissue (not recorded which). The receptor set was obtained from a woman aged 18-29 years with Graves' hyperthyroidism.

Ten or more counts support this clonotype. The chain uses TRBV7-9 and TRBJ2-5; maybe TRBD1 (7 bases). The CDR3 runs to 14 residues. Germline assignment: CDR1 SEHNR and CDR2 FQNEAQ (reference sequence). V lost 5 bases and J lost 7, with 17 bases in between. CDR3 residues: CASSPPGTAGTQYF. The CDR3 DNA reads TGTGCCAGCAGCCCCCCCGGGACAGCGGGGACCCAGTACTTC.

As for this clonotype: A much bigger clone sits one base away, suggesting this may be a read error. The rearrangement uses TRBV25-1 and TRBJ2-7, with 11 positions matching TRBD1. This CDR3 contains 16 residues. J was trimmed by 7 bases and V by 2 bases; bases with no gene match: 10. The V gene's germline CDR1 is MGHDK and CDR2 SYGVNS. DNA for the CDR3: TGTGCCAGCAGTGAAATTGGGGACAGGGGGGCCCGGGAGCAGTACTTC. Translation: CASSEIGDRGAREQYF.

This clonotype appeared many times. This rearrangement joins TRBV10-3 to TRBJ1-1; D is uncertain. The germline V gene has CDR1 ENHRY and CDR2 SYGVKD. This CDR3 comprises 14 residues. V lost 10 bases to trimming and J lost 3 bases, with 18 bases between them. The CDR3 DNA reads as TGTGCCACCGAGCCGGGCCTGGGCTACACTGAAGCTTTCTTT. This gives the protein CATEPGLGYTEAFF.

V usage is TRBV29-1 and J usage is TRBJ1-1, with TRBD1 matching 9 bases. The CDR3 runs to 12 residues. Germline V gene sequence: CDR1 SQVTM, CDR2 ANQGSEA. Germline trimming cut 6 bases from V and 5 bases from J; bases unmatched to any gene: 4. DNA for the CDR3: TGCAGCGTGCCCGGGACAGGGACTGAAGCTTTCTTT. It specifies CSVPGTGTEAFF. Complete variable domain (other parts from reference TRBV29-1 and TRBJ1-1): SAVISQKPSRDICQRGTSLTIQCQVDSQVTMMFWYRQQPGQSLTLIATANQGSEATYESGFVIDKFPISRPNLTFSTLTVSNMSPEDSSIYLCSVPGTGTEAFFGQGTRLTVV.

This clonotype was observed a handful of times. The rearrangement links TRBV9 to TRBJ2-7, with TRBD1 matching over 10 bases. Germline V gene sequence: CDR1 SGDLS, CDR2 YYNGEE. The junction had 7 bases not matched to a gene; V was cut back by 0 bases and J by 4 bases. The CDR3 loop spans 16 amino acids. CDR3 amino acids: CASSVAPGQGTYEQYF. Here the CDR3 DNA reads TGTGCCAGCAGCGTAGCACCGGGACAGGGGACATACGAGCAGTACTTC. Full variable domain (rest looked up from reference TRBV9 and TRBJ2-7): DSGVTQTPKHLITATGQRVTLRCSPRSGDLSVYWYQQSLDQGLQFLIQYYNGEERAKGNILERFSAQQFPDLHSELNLSSLELGDSALYFCASSVAPGQGTYEQYFGPGTRLTVT.

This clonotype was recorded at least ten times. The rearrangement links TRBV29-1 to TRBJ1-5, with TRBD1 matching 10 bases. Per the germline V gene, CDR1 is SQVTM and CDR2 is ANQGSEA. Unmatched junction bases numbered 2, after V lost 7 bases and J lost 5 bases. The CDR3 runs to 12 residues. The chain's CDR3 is CSAGTGDQPQHF. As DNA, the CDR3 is TGCAGCGCTGGGACAGGGGATCAGCCCCAGCATTTT.